The table lists the clone carrying this TCR beta chain with many counts. The data originate from a study of human T cells and chemical hapten exposure. The time point was: patch test 2, 6 weeks after DPC sensitization. The treatment here: therapeutic diphenylcyclopropenone sensitization with weekly scalp DPC. The CDR3 is made up of 14 amino acids. In germline, CDR1 is SGHDT, CDR2 YYEEEE. The V and J ends lost 1 base and 4 bases respectively, with 11 bases between them. Via MiXCR, TCRdb re-called the RACE reads, giving one row per CDR3 protein. The sample carries approximately 89,000 distinct CDR3 sequences, less than 8.5% recorded once.

Sequenced material: whole blood, taken in connection with sensitization to the hapten diphenylcyclopropenone (DPC). This chain uses TRBV5-6 with TRBJ1-2, with D perhaps TRBD1 (5 bases). This sequence was found in a woman aged 30 to 39 with alopecia areata. Some clones in this sample may be carry-over from other donors' samples. The CDR3 DNA reads as TGTGCCAGCAGCTTGATATCACAGGTCTATGGCTACACCTTC. Its translation: CASSLISQVYGYTF.